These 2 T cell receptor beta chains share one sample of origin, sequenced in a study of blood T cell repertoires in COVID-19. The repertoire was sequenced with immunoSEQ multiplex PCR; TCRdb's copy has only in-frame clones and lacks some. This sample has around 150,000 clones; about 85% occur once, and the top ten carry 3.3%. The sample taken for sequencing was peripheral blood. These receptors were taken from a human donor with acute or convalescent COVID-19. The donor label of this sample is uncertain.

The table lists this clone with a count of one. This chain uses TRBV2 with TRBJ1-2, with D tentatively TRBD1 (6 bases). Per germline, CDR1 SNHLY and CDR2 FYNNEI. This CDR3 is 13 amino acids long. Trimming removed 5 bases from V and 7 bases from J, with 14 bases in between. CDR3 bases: TGTGCCAGCAGTCCCGGGGGGGGGCTTGGCTACACCTTC. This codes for CASSPGGGLGYTF.

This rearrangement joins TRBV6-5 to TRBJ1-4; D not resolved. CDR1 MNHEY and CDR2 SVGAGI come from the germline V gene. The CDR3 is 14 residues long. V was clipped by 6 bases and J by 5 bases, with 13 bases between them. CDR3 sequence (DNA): TGTGCCAGCAGCCCCTCCGGAGGGAATGAAAAACTGTTTTTT. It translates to CASSPSGGNEKLFF.